This paragraph reports one TCR beta chain. The data are from a study of blood T cell repertoires in COVID-19. Study information: From T cells, B-cell-depleted T cells, or PBMCs came the material, which was cDNA or gDNA.

This CDR3 has 16 residues. CDR1 is MNHEY, CDR2 SVGEGT, per germline. Losses at the gene ends were 2 bases for V and 1 base for J; bases not matched to a gene: 7. In the original analysis: Researchers report that nucleated cell counts were estimated from reference gene primer amplification. The assay was immunoSEQ multiplex PCR, and TCRdb's table has in-frame clones only and misses some. D and trimming were read from the DNA, whereas the V and J calls and clone size are those reported in that table. The sample yields about 200,000 clones, approximately 87% seen once. The specimen was peripheral blood. J is TRBJ1-1 and V is TRBV6-2 or TRBV6-3, with 7 bases lining up with TRBD1. The source is a woman in her 50s with acute or convalescent COVID-19. The CDR3 here is CASSYKTGWGNTEAFF. CDR3 sequence (DNA): TGTGCCAGCAGTTACAAGACAGGGTGGGGGAACACTGAAGCTTTCTTT.